The 16 T cell receptor beta chains below come from one sample, sequenced in a study of shared clonotypes between healthy human individuals. Here immunoSEQ multiplex PCR was the method, and the copy in TCRdb shows in-frame clones only, minus some. Among approximately 2.1 million clones listed, roughly 93% were seen once. The sample taken for sequencing was naive CD4+ T cells from PBMCs. Subset meaning: CD45RA+ positively selected. These receptors all stem from a man between 18 and 35 years old in good health. Some clones in this sample may be carry-over from other donors' samples.

The chain combines TRBV7-3 with TRBJ2-3; 10 bases are shared with TRBD1. V shed 5 bases and J 4 bases; nucleotides not matched to a gene: 18. Per germline, CDR1 SGHTA and CDR2 FQGTGA. This CDR3 comprises 19 residues. CDR3 in DNA: TGTGCCAGCAGCCGAAGCCTCAAAAGCGGGACAGGGGAGGCAGATACGCAGTATTTT. Translating gives CASSRSLKSGTGEADTQYF.

J is TRBJ2-7 and V is TRBV14; D perhaps matches TRBD1 (5 bases). Germline V gives CDR1 SGHDN, CDR2 FVKESK. The CDR3 is made up of 14 amino acids. Trimming took off 0 bases at V and 9 bases at J, with 15 bases between the two ends. DNA for the CDR3: TGTGCCAGCAGCCAAGAAGGTAACAGGCGGAGGCAGTACTTC. Its translation: CASSQEGNRRRQYF.

This sequence joins TRBV5-1 and TRBJ2-1; tentative D call: TRBD2 (5 bases). V lost 4 bases and J 10 bases, leaving 18 bases between the germline ends. The CDR3 has 14 residues. Germline CDR1 SGHRS, CDR2 YFSETQ. The CDR3: CASSLSPTVAEQFF. The CDR3 region has the DNA TGCGCCAGCAGCCTGTCACCGACTGTAGCGGAGCAGTTCTTC. The entire variable domain, with the rest obtained from reference TRBV5-1 and TRBJ2-1, is as follows: KAGVTQTPRYLIKTRGQQVTLSCSPISGHRSVSWYQQTPGQGLQFLFEYFSETQRNKGNFPGRFSGRQFSNSRSEMNVSTLELGDSALYLCASSLSPTVAEQFFGPGTRLTVL.

V and J are TRBV6-5 and TRBJ2-7; possibly TRBD1 or TRBD2 for D (5 bases each). Germline-derived CDR1 and CDR2 are MNHEY and SVGAGI. The CDR3 totals 15 residues. With 2 bases removed from V and 0 bases from J, the gap between germline ends came to 11 bases. The CDR3 loop reads CASSYKGPSSYEQYF. The CDR3 nucleotides read TGTGCCAGCAGTTACAAGGGACCGTCCTCCTACGAGCAGTACTTC.

This chain connects TRBV5-4 to TRBJ2-5; D unclear. CDR1 is SGHNT, CDR2 YYREEE, per germline (reference sequence). Deletions cut 1 base from V and 6 bases from J, with 16 bases between. The CDR3 totals 15 residues. The CDR3 region has the DNA TGTGCCAGCAGCTTGAGGACGCCCACATCCCAGACCCAGTACTTC. This encodes CASSLRTPTSQTQYF.

This clone was counted a few times. The V call is TRBV14, the J call TRBJ2-1; 12 nucleotides line up with TRBD2. The V gene's germline CDR1 is SGHDN and CDR2 FVKESK. The length of the CDR3 is 13 residues. Unmatched junction bases numbered 0, after V lost 4 bases and J lost 8 bases. The CDR3 DNA sequence: TGTGCCAGCAGCCCTAGCGGGAGGGATGAGCAGTTCTTC. Residues: CASSPSGRDEQFF.

The chain uses TRBV29-1 and TRBJ2-1, with no clear D. Between the trimmed V and J ends, which lost 3 bases and 0 bases, there was a span of 12 bases. The germline V gene encodes CDR1 SQVTM and CDR2 ANQGSEA. This CDR3 is built from 15 residues. For the CDR3, the DNA is TGCAGCGTTGAGGGCGGATTTAGCTCCTACAATGAGCAGTTCTTC. Translated, it gives CSVEGGFSSYNEQFF.

This chain joins TRBV4-1 and TRBJ1-2; the match to TRBD1 covers 9 bases. The CDR3 runs to 16 residues. Germline V lookup: CDR1 MGHRA, CDR2 YSYEKL. V shed 0 bases and J 8 bases; nucleotides not matched to a gene: 10. The CDR3 DNA follows: TGCGCCAGCAGCCAAGATAGGGGACAGGGCTCGTTGGGCTACACCTTC. Translation: CASSQDRGQGSLGYTF.

The chain combines TRBV6-5 with TRBJ1-3; D ambiguous. The germline CDR1 and CDR2 sequences are MNHEY and SVGAGI. V lost 7 bases and J 0 bases, leaving 7 bases between the germline ends. The CDR3 spans 13 residues. The CDR3 loop is CASIGDSGNTIYF. CDR3 in DNA: TGTGCCAGCATCGGAGACTCTGGAAACACCATATATTTT.

This clone was observed once. This CDR3 is also generated by other DNA sequences in the sample. The genes are TRBV18 and TRBJ2-1; the match to TRBD2 covers 14 bases. V trimming: 3 bases; J trimming: 8 bases; junction bases outside the gene matches: 0. The CDR3 contains 14 residues. Germline CDR1 is KGHSH and CDR2 is LQKENI. CDR3 coding DNA: TGTGCCAGCTCACCGGGACTAGCGGGAGATGAGCAGTTCTTC. Protein sequence: CASSPGLAGDEQFF.

This rearrangement joins TRBV15 to TRBJ1-2, with a weak D call TRBD1 (5 bases). The CDR3 totals 14 residues. V was shortened by 7 bases and J by 1 base, with 13 bases between the two germline ends. Germline V CDR1 and CDR2: LNHNV, YYDKDF (reference sequence). The CDR3: CATTPAGGNYGYTF. The CDR3, as DNA: TGTGCCACCACTCCAGCTGGGGGTAACTATGGCTACACCTTC.

The chain employs TRBV28 and TRBJ1-4; 10 bases are a match to TRBD1. Trimming removed 1 base from V and 8 bases from J; junction bases left unmatched: 7. In germline, CDR1 is MDHEN, CDR2 SYDVKM. The CDR3 totals 16 residues. The CDR3 DNA sequence: TGTGCCAGCAGTTTATTTGGGACAGGGGCCAACGAAAAACTGTTTTTT. Encoded protein: CASSLFGTGANEKLFF. The variable domain in full, with the rest retrieved from reference TRBV28 and TRBJ1-4, is DVKVTQSSRYLVKRTGEKVFLECVQDMDHENMFWYRQDPGLGLRLIYFSYDVKMKEKGDIPEGYSVSREKKERFSLILESASTNQTSMYLCASSLFGTGANEKLFFGSGTQLSVL.

The chain links TRBV28 to TRBJ1-3; 9 bases map to TRBD1. From germline, CDR1 is MDHEN and CDR2 SYDVKM. The CDR3 totals 15 residues. Unmatched junction bases numbered 6, after V lost 7 bases and J lost 2 bases. The DNA of the CDR3 is TGTGCCAGCACCACGAGGACAGGGGCTGGAAACACCATATATTTT. Amino acid sequence: CASTTRTGAGNTIYF.

The rearrangement links TRBV2 to TRBJ1-5; TRBD1 aligns across 7 bases. Trimming took 5 bases from V and 11 from J; bases not matched to a gene: 6. The V gene's germline CDR1 is SNHLY and CDR2 FYNNEI. This CDR3 is 12 amino acids long. The CDR3 sequence is CASSLRGTAQHF. The CDR3 DNA sequence: TGTGCCAGCAGTCTCAGAGGGACAGCCCAGCATTTT.

The V and J genes are TRBV6-6 and TRBJ1-4; 7 nucleotides align to TRBD1. V shed 5 bases and J 7 bases; nucleotides not matched to a gene: 4. The CDR3 has 13 residues. Germline loops: CDR1 MNHNY, CDR2 SVGAGI (reference sequence). The CDR3 spells CASSLRGSEKLFF. The CDR3 DNA reads as TGTGCCAGCAGTCTCAGGGGGAGTGAAAAACTGTTTTTT.

This chain uses TRBV9 with TRBJ2-2; D might be TRBD1 (5 bases). The CDR3 runs to 14 residues. In germline, CDR1 is SGDLS, CDR2 YYNGEE. Trimming stripped 0 bases from V and 6 bases from J, with 9 bases between. This CDR3 is CASSVAAGSGELFF. As DNA, the CDR3 is TGTGCCAGCAGCGTAGCGGCAGGGTCCGGGGAGCTGTTTTTT.